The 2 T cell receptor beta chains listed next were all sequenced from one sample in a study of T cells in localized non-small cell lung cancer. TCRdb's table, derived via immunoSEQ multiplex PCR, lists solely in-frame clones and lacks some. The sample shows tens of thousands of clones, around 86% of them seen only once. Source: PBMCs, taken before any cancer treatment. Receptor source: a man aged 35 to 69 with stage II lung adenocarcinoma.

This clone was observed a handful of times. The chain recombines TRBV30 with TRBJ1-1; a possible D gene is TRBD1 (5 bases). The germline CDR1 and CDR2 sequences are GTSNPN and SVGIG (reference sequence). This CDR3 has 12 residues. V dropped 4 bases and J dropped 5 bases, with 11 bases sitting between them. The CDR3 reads CAWKGTGTEAFF. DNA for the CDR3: TGTGCCTGGAAAGGGACGGGGACTGAAGCTTTCTTT.

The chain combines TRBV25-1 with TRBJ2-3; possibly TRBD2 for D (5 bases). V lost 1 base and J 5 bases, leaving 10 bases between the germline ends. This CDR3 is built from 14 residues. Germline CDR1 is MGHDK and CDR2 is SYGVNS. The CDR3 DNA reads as TGTGCCAGCAGTGAATTTTGGGGAGTAGATACGCAGTATTTT. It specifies CASSEFWGVDTQYF. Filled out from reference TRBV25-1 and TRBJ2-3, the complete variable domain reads EADIYQTPRYLVIGTGKKITLECSQTMGHDKMYWYQQDPGMELHLIHYSYGVNSTEKGDLSSESTVSRIRTEHFPLTLESARPSHTSQYLCASSEFWGVDTQYFGPGTRLTVL.